Below are 27 T cell receptor beta chains sequenced from a single sample in a study of shared clonotypes between healthy human individuals. TCRdb's copy holds only in-frame clones and misses some; the assay was immunoSEQ multiplex PCR. The data contain roughly 1,500,000 clones, 95% to 99% of them singletons. The sample taken for sequencing was naive CD4+ T cells sorted from blood. Specified subset: CD45RA+ positively selected. The receptors derive from a man younger than 45 in good health.

The chain employs TRBV5-1 and TRBJ2-5; 7 nucleotides line up with TRBD1. Losses at the gene ends were 2 bases for V and 5 bases for J; bases not matched to a gene: 3. This CDR3 has 13 residues. Per the germline V gene, CDR1 is SGHRS and CDR2 is YFSETQ. The CDR3 DNA sequence: TGCGCCAGCAGCTTCCAGGGGGACGAGACCCAGTACTTC. Translating gives CASSFQGDETQYF.

The rearrangement uses TRBV5-4 and TRBJ2-2, with D hard to call. With 1 base removed from V and 0 bases from J, the gap between germline ends came to 10 bases. This CDR3 region has 16 residues. Germline CDR1 SGHNT, CDR2 YYREEE (reference sequence). This CDR3 is CASSLYNGTNTGELFF. In nucleotides, the CDR3 is TGTGCCAGCAGCTTGTACAACGGTACGAACACCGGGGAGCTGTTTTTT.

Remarks on this clone: The sample has other DNA sequences that encode this CDR3 too. This rearrangement joins TRBV4-3 to TRBJ2-5, with 8 bases identical to TRBD1. This CDR3 spans 14 amino acids. The V and J ends lost 2 bases and 3 bases, in that order; junction bases with no gene match: 2. Germline loops: CDR1 LGHNA, CDR2 YSLEER. CDR3 amino acids: CASSQLTGEETQYF. The CDR3 DNA reads as TGCGCCAGCAGCCAACTGACAGGGGAAGAGACCCAGTACTTC.

This chain connects TRBV7-2 to TRBJ2-3; D ambiguous. Germline V gives CDR1 SGHTA, CDR2 FQGNSA. This CDR3 is built from 15 residues. Trimming left V 1 base short and J 0 bases short, with 8 bases between. In nucleotides, the CDR3 is TGTGCCAGCAGCTTAGAAGGTTCTAGCACAGATACGCAGTATTTT. It is translated as CASSLEGSSTDTQYF.

The V and J genes are TRBV11-2 and TRBJ2-1, with TRBD2 matching 10 bases. J lost 5 bases, V lost 6 bases, and 10 bases had no gene match. Germline V gene lookup returns CDR1 SGHAT and CDR2 FQNNGV. This CDR3 has 16 residues. The CDR3 DNA reads as TGTGCCAGCAGTCCAATAGCGGGAGGTTATAACAATGAGCAGTTCTTC. It codes for CASSPIAGGYNNEQFF.

The chain employs TRBV6-1 and TRBJ1-2; D ambiguous. V gave up 8 bases and J gave up 2 bases, with 12 bases separating them. Germline V lookup: CDR1 MNHNS, CDR2 SASEGT. CDR3 length equals 13 residues. This CDR3 reads CASCRTVNYGYTF. The CDR3 region has the DNA TGTGCCAGCTGCCGGACGGTCAACTATGGCTACACCTTC.

This chain joins TRBV6-5 and TRBJ2-5, with TRBD1 matching over 7 bases. The CDR3 loop spans 16 amino acids. With V trimmed by 2 bases and J by 1 base, 7 bases remained unmatched. CDR1 and CDR2 (germline): MNHEY, SVGAGI. The CDR3 region has the DNA TGTGCCAGCAGTTACAGGGGGCGTGGGGGCCAAGAGACCCAGTACTTC. It encodes CASSYRGRGGQETQYF.

J is TRBJ2-7 and V is TRBV10-1, with TRBD2 identical over 12 bases. The CDR3 is made up of 14 amino acids. Looked up from germline, CDR1 is WNHNN and CDR2 is SYGVQD (reference sequence). The CDR3 loop reads CPPDPSSGRAEQYF. CDR3 DNA sequence: TGCCCCCCCGACCCTTCTAGCGGGAGGGCCGAGCAGTACTTC.

Comments on this clone: Other DNA variants within this sample encode the same CDR3. The rearrangement uses TRBV5-1 and TRBJ2-7; 7 bases fit TRBD2. Germline V gene data show CDR1 as SGHRS and CDR2 as YFSETQ. The CDR3 runs to 15 residues. The junction had 5 bases not matched to a gene; V was cut back by 0 bases and J by 2 bases. CDR3 DNA: TGCGCCAGCAGCTTGGGTCTAGCGGAGACCTACGAGCAGTACTTC. This gives the protein CASSLGLAETYEQYF.

The V call is TRBV18, the J call TRBJ1-5; D is uncertain. This CDR3 is 15 amino acids long. Germline V gene sequence: CDR1 KGHSH, CDR2 LQKENI. V was shortened by 3 bases and J by 3 bases, with 12 bases between the two germline ends. The CDR3 DNA reads TGTGCCAGCTCACCCGAGGGTGTAGCCAATCAGCCCCAGCATTTT. This sequence encodes CASSPEGVANQPQHF.

The rearrangement joins TRBV5-4 to TRBJ2-3; 13 nucleotides match TRBD2. In germline, CDR1 is SGHNT, CDR2 YYREEE (reference sequence). CDR3 length: 17 amino acids. Unmatched junction bases numbered 5, after V lost 4 bases and J lost 0 bases. CDR3 loop: CASSMTSGRFSTDTQYF. The CDR3 coding sequence is TGTGCCAGCAGCATGACTAGCGGGAGGTTTAGCACAGATACGCAGTATTTT.

The chain links TRBV9 to TRBJ2-3, with D maybe TRBD2 (6 bases). This CDR3 region has 15 residues. Germline loops: CDR1 SGDLS, CDR2 YYNGEE. V lost 3 bases, J lost 0 bases, and 11 bases lay in between. DNA of the CDR3: TGTGCCAGCAGCGACAGCGGGCGTAGCACAGATACGCAGTATTTT. Amino acids: CASSDSGRSTDTQYF.

The chain recombines TRBV18 with TRBJ1-4, with TRBD1 identical over 9 bases. This CDR3 region has 15 residues. V shed 5 bases and J 8 bases; nucleotides not matched to a gene: 9. The germline CDR1 and CDR2 sequences are KGHSH and LQKENI. The CDR3 coding sequence is TGTGCCAGCTCATCAAACAGGGGGCAGAACGAAAAACTGTTTTTT. This gives the protein CASSSNRGQNEKLFF.

The chain is built from TRBV19 and TRBJ1-5; tentatively, D is TRBD1 (5 bases). With 6 bases removed from V and 8 bases from J, the gap between germline ends came to 14 bases. This CDR3 has 13 residues. Germline V gene lookup returns CDR1 LNHDA and CDR2 SQIVND (reference sequence). The CDR3 DNA is TGTGCCAGTAGCCTCACAGGAAGAGAGCCCCAGCATTTT. Its translation is CASSLTGREPQHF.

This chain connects TRBV9 to TRBJ2-7; D remains unclear. CDR3 length equals 15 residues. The V and J ends lost 0 bases and 3 bases respectively, with 13 bases between them. The V gene's germline CDR1 is SGDLS and CDR2 YYNGEE. The CDR3 spells CASSVDASSYYEQYF. The CDR3 DNA sequence: TGTGCCAGCAGCGTAGACGCTAGTTCATACTACGAGCAGTACTTC.

The chain has TRBV27 and TRBJ2-3; 7 nucleotides align to TRBD2. Trimming took 5 bases from V and 7 from J; bases not matched to a gene: 15. The CDR3 runs to 16 residues. The germline CDR1 and CDR2 sequences are MNHEY and SMNVEV (reference sequence). This chain's CDR3 is CASSGRASGASYTQYF. CDR3 bases: TGTGCCAGCAGTGGAAGGGCTAGCGGAGCCTCCTATACGCAGTATTTT.

CDR3 in amino acids: CASSYSASAGPDTQYF. CDR3 DNA: TGTGCCAGCAGTTACTCGGCTAGCGCCGGCCCGGATACGCAGTATTTT. The chain uses TRBV6-5 and TRBJ2-3; perhaps TRBD2 as D (6 bases). Germline CDR1 and CDR2: MNHEY and SVGAGI. The ends were cut back, 0 bases at V and 6 bases at J, with 16 bases in the middle. CDR3 length: 16 residues.

V and J are TRBV7-9 and TRBJ2-3; 8 nucleotides line up with TRBD2. After removal of 3 bases from V and 6 bases from J, the junction contained 5 bases not matched to a gene. CDR1 and CDR2 (germline): SEHNR, FQNEAQ (reference sequence). The CDR3 totals 14 residues. The CDR3 loop is CASSFGTSLDTQYF. CDR3 DNA sequence: TGTGCCAGCAGCTTTGGGACTAGTTTGGATACGCAGTATTTT.

Of note for this clone: One end of the junction varies from germline; a read error may be responsible. The chain recombines TRBV15 with TRBJ2-7; D gene unclear. This CDR3 contains 13 residues. Germline V gene lookup returns CDR1 LNHNV and CDR2 YYDKDF (reference sequence). CDR3: CATSRMTSSEQYF. The CDR3 DNA follows: TGTGCCACCAGCAGAATGACCTCCTCCGAGCAGTACTTC.

The J gene is TRBJ2-2, the V gene TRBV9, with a possible D match to TRBD1 (6 bases). Trimming cost V 0 bases and J 3 bases, with 15 bases left between them. Germline-derived CDR1 and CDR2 are SGDLS and YYNGEE. The length of the CDR3 is 17 residues. The chain's CDR3 is CASSVATWGLDTGELFF. The CDR3 DNA is TGTGCCAGCAGCGTAGCTACTTGGGGGCTTGACACCGGGGAGCTGTTTTTT.

This clone was recorded once. The rearrangement uses TRBV28 and TRBJ1-4, with 7 positions matching TRBD1. Germline CDR1 and CDR2: MDHEN and SYDVKM. This CDR3 has 15 amino acids. The V and J ends lost 3 bases and 7 bases, in that order; junction bases with no gene match: 8. The CDR3 is CASSFTGRGAEKLFF. CDR3 nucleotide sequence: TGTGCCAGCAGTTTTACCGGCAGGGGGGCTGAAAAACTGTTTTTT.

The V gene is TRBV19, the J gene TRBJ2-7; TRBD2 aligns across 7 bases. Trimming at V came to 2 bases and at J to 4 bases, leaving 8 bases not matched to a gene. CDR3 length: 15 amino acids. CDR1 is LNHDA and CDR2 is SQIVND in the germline V gene (reference sequence). The DNA of the CDR3 is TGTGCCAGTAGTATACCGGGACTACCGTCGTACGAGCAGTACTTC. Translation gives CASSIPGLPSYEQYF.

The chain is built from TRBV11-1 and TRBJ2-7; D possibly uses TRBD1 or TRBD2 (6 bases each). CDR1 and CDR2 from the germline V gene are SGHAT and FQDESV (reference sequence). There are 14 residues in the CDR3. Trimming stripped 7 bases from V and 2 bases from J, with 15 bases between. The CDR3 DNA sequence: TGTGCCAGCAACCCCGGGGGCCTGCCCTACGAGCAGTACTTC. This gives the protein CASNPGGLPYEQYF.

The chain has TRBV16 and TRBJ2-7, with TRBD2 as a possible D gene (5 bases). CDR3 length: 15 residues. Trimming stripped 3 bases from V and 2 bases from J, with 14 bases between. The germline CDR1 and CDR2 sequences are KGHSY and FQNENV. DNA for the CDR3: TGTGCCAGCAGCCATTCGAGGGCCGCCGCCTACGAGCAGTACTTC. Translation gives CASSHSRAAAYEQYF.

The rearrangement joins TRBV7-8 to TRBJ2-5, with D unresolved. CDR1 SGHVS and CDR2 FQNEAQ come from the germline V gene. The length of the CDR3 is 16 residues. Trimming took off 7 bases at V and 4 bases at J, with 22 bases between the two ends. CDR3 nucleotides: TGTGCCAGCACCCGAAGCGCCTGGCCCCCCAGAGAGACCCAGTACTTC. It codes for CASTRSAWPPRETQYF.

The V call is TRBV11-2, the J call TRBJ2-7, with 7 bases aligning to TRBD1. CDR1 SGHAT and CDR2 FQNNGV come from the germline V gene. V dropped 5 bases and J dropped 2; count of bases not matched to a gene: 6. The CDR3 contains 14 residues. CDR3 coding DNA: TGTGCCAGCAGCCCCTGGGACAGACCCTACGAGCAGTACTTC. This sequence encodes CASSPWDRPYEQYF.

The chain uses TRBV6-4 and TRBJ1-2; D perhaps matches TRBD1 (5 bases). The V end was cut by 3 bases, the J end by 8 bases, with 10 bases between. Germline V gene lookup returns CDR1 MRHNA and CDR2 SNTAGT. The length of the CDR3 is 12 residues. CDR3 amino acids: CASSEWGQGYTF. The CDR3 DNA sequence: TGTGCCAGCAGTGAATGGGGCCAGGGCTACACCTTC.